Listed below are T cell receptor beta chains from one sample, sequenced in a study of immune cell composition in non-small cell lung cancer. Using immunoSEQ multiplex PCR, the repertoire was profiled, and TCRdb retains in-frame clones only, with some absent. The sample has approximately 4,000 clones; 70% to 75% are singletons. The source material was lung tumor tissue. The receptors were gathered from a human donor with non-small cell lung cancer. CDR3s include the opening cysteine and the closing phenylalanine or tryptophan. D genes are given only for firm matches. A clone size is listed for some rows: how often the clone was seen (once, few, many), or a class if it is expanded.

clone size: NA; J gene: TRBJ1-5; D gene: NA; CDR3 length: 17; V gene: TRBV4-2; CDR3 DNA: TGTGCCAGCAGCCAAGAGCTTATGGGACAAGAGGGTCAGCCCCAGCATTTT; CDR3 protein: CASSQELMGQEGQPQHF
clone size: NA; J gene: TRBJ1-2; D gene: NA; CDR3 length: 13; V gene: TRBV7-9; CDR3 DNA: TGTGCCAGCAGCCAGGGTAATAGCTATGGCTACACCTTC; CDR3 protein: CASSQGNSYGYTF
clone size: NA; J gene: TRBJ1-2; D gene: NA; CDR3 length: 14; V gene: TRBV19; CDR3 DNA: TGTGCCAGTAGTTATCGAGGGGAAGAGACTGGCTACACCTTC; CDR3 protein: CASSYRGEETGYTF
clone size: few; J gene: TRBJ1-2; D gene: NA; CDR3 length: 16; V gene: TRBV6-1; CDR3 DNA: TGTGCCAGCAGTGGCCTTCGAGTTGAGTTCCTCTATGGCTACACCTTC; CDR3 protein: CASSGLRVEFLYGYTF
clone size: NA; J gene: TRBJ2-7; D gene: TRBD2; CDR3 length: 16; V gene: TRBV27; CDR3 DNA: TGTGCCAGCAGTTCGTTAGCGGGGGGGAATAGCTACGAGCAGTACTTC; CDR3 protein: CASSSLAGGNSYEQYF
clone size: NA; J gene: TRBJ1-5; D gene: NA; CDR3 length: 16; V gene: TRBV28; CDR3 DNA: TGTGCCAGCAGACCTACACAGGGATGGGGCAATCAGCCCCAGCATTTT; CDR3 protein: CASRPTQGWGNQPQHF
clone size: NA; J gene: TRBJ2-3; D gene: NA; CDR3 length: 13; V gene: TRBV30; CDR3 DNA: TGTGCCTGGACGGGGCAGGCCACAGATACGCAGTATTTT; CDR3 protein: CAWTGQATDTQYF
clone size: NA; J gene: TRBJ2-3; D gene: TRBD2; CDR3 length: 16; V gene: TRBV18; CDR3 DNA: TGTGCCAGCTCACCGGGACTAGCGGGATTCAAGGATACGCAGTATTTT; CDR3 protein: CASSPGLAGFKDTQYF
clone size: NA; J gene: TRBJ2-2; D gene: NA; CDR3 length: 15; V gene: TRBV6-5; CDR3 DNA: TGTGCCAGCAGTTACTGGGCACAGAACACCGGGGAGCTGTTTTTT; CDR3 protein: CASSYWAQNTGELFF
clone size: NA; J gene: TRBJ2-1; D gene: TRBD2; CDR3 length: 14; V gene: TRBV6-5; CDR3 DNA: TGTGCCAGCCGAAGCGGGAGGGTTAACAATGAGCAGTTCTTC; CDR3 protein: CASRSGRVNNEQFF
clone size: NA; J gene: TRBJ2-7; D gene: TRBD2; CDR3 length: 17; V gene: TRBV27; CDR3 DNA: TGTGCCAGCAGGCTGACTAGCGGGAGGGCCTTTATGGGGGAGCAGTACTTC; CDR3 protein: CASRLTSGRAFMGEQYF
clone size: NA; J gene: TRBJ1-6; D gene: NA; CDR3 length: 18; V gene: TRBV30; CDR3 DNA: TGTGCCTGGAGTGGGTGGTCAGGGGATAGGTCCGATAATTCACCCCTCCACTTT; CDR3 protein: CAWSGWSGDRSDNSPLHF
clone size: once; J gene: TRBJ2-7; D gene: NA; CDR3 length: 14; V gene: TRBV5-1; CDR3 DNA: TGCGCCAGCAGCCCCCCGACACCTACCTACGAGCAGTACTTC; CDR3 protein: CASSPPTPTYEQYF
clone size: NA; J gene: TRBJ1-5; D gene: NA; CDR3 length: 16; V gene: TRBV30; CDR3 DNA: NA; CDR3 protein: CAWSVRRASRRQPQHF
clone size: NA; J gene: TRBJ1-1; D gene: NA; CDR3 length: 14; V gene: TRBV13; CDR3 DNA: TGTGCCAGCAGGTATTCGACCGACTTAGGTGAAGCTTTCTTT; CDR3 protein: CASRYSTDLGEAFF
clone size: medium-sized; J gene: TRBJ1-1; D gene: NA; CDR3 length: 13; V gene: TRBV4-3; CDR3 DNA: TGCGCCAGCAGCCAAGAGGCCGAGACTGAAGCTTTCTTT; CDR3 protein: CASSQEAETEAFF
clone size: medium-sized; J gene: TRBJ1-2; D gene: NA; CDR3 length: 11; V gene: TRBV19; CDR3 DNA: TGTGCCAGTAGTATACAGAATGGCTACACCTTC; CDR3 protein: CASSIQNGYTF
clone size: NA; J gene: TRBJ1-3; D gene: NA; CDR3 length: 14; V gene: TRBV30; CDR3 DNA: TGTGCCTGGAGGTCGTCATCCTCTGGAAACACCATATATTTT; CDR3 protein: CAWRSSSSGNTIYF
clone size: few; J gene: TRBJ1-1; D gene: NA; CDR3 length: 15; V gene: TRBV6-5; CDR3 DNA: TGTGCCAGCAGTTACGGGAATGAAGGGTCCACTGAAGCTTTCTTT; CDR3 protein: CASSYGNEGSTEAFF
clone size: NA; J gene: TRBJ2-7; D gene: NA; CDR3 length: 16; V gene: TRBV4-1; CDR3 DNA: TGCGCCAGCAGCCAAGATCGAGGGGGAGAGACCTACGAGCAGTACTTC; CDR3 protein: CASSQDRGGETYEQYF
clone size: once; J gene: TRBJ2-7; D gene: NA; CDR3 length: 12; V gene: TRBV18; CDR3 DNA: TGTGCCAGCTCACCCACACCGGACGAGCAGTACTTC; CDR3 protein: CASSPTPDEQYF
clone size: few; J gene: TRBJ1-2; D gene: TRBD1; CDR3 length: 15; V gene: TRBV6-6; CDR3 DNA: TGTGCCAGCAGTGCCCAACAGGGGGAGGGGTATGGCTACACCTTC; CDR3 protein: CASSAQQGEGYGYTF
clone size: NA; J gene: TRBJ2-7; D gene: NA; CDR3 length: 14; V gene: TRBV6-1; CDR3 DNA: TGTGCCAGCAACCCAGACAGAAGCTCCTACGAGCAGTACTTC; CDR3 protein: CASNPDRSSYEQYF
clone size: NA; J gene: TRBJ1-4; D gene: NA; CDR3 length: 16; V gene: TRBV7-2; CDR3 DNA: TGTGCCAGCAGCTTAGCTCCTCCGGGGACTAATGAAAAACTGTTTTTT; CDR3 protein: CASSLAPPGTNEKLFF
clone size: NA; J gene: TRBJ2-7; D gene: TRBD2; CDR3 length: 19; V gene: TRBV11-3; CDR3 DNA: TGTGCCAGCAGCTTAGAATCGACTAGCGGGAGTAGACAGGACTACGAGCAGTACTTC; CDR3 protein: CASSLESTSGSRQDYEQYF
clone size: once; J gene: TRBJ1-1; D gene: NA; CDR3 length: 17; V gene: TRBV5-1; CDR3 DNA: TGCGCCAGCAGCTTGGAAGGCGTCAGGGCATTCGCCCCTGAAGCTTTCTTT; CDR3 protein: CASSLEGVRAFAPEAFF
clone size: NA; J gene: TRBJ2-1; D gene: TRBD2; CDR3 length: 14; V gene: TRBV7-9; CDR3 DNA: TGTGCCAGCAGCCCAGCGGGGGACTACAATGAGCAGTTCTTC; CDR3 protein: CASSPAGDYNEQFF
clone size: NA; J gene: TRBJ1-4; D gene: NA; CDR3 length: 17; V gene: TRBV5-5; CDR3 DNA: TGTGCCAGCAGCTACTACAGGCCGAAAACAACTAATGAAAAACTGTTTTTT; CDR3 protein: CASSYYRPKTTNEKLFF
clone size: NA; J gene: TRBJ2-5; D gene: NA; CDR3 length: 15; V gene: TRBV4-1; CDR3 DNA: TGCGCCAGCAGCCAGCGCGAAGGGGAGGCAGAGACCCAGTACTTC; CDR3 protein: CASSQREGEAETQYF
clone size: NA; J gene: TRBJ2-2; D gene: NA; CDR3 length: 13; V gene: TRBV30; CDR3 DNA: TGTGCCTGGACCCCGTCGAACACCGGGGAGCTGTTTTTT; CDR3 protein: CAWTPSNTGELFF
clone size: NA; J gene: TRBJ2-3; D gene: TRBD2; CDR3 length: 17; V gene: TRBV4-3; CDR3 DNA: TGCGCCAGCAGCCAAGAGGTCTGGACTAGCGGCATTGATACGCAGTATTTT; CDR3 protein: CASSQEVWTSGIDTQYF
clone size: NA; J gene: TRBJ1-5; D gene: NA; CDR3 length: 15; V gene: TRBV19; CDR3 DNA: TGTGCCAGTAGTATAGATCTGGATAGCAATCAGCCCCAGCATTTT; CDR3 protein: CASSIDLDSNQPQHF
clone size: once; J gene: TRBJ2-1; D gene: NA; CDR3 length: 12; V gene: TRBV9; CDR3 DNA: TGTGCCAGCAGCCCCCGGTACAATGAGCAGTTCTTC; CDR3 protein: CASSPRYNEQFF
clone size: NA; J gene: TRBJ2-7; D gene: NA; CDR3 length: 16; V gene: TRBV19; CDR3 DNA: TGTGCCAGTAGTACGGGGGCCCAGACTCTGGGGGGTGAGCAGTACTTC; CDR3 protein: CASSTGAQTLGGEQYF
clone size: NA; J gene: TRBJ2-5; D gene: NA; CDR3 length: 12; V gene: TRBV7-2; CDR3 DNA: TGTGCCAGCAGCTTAGTTCGGGAGACCCAGTACTTC; CDR3 protein: CASSLVRETQYF
clone size: NA; J gene: TRBJ2-5; D gene: TRBD2; CDR3 length: 15; V gene: TRBV27; CDR3 DNA: TGTGCCAGCAGCCAGATTCGGGGGGGTGAAGAGACCCAGTACTTC; CDR3 protein: CASSQIRGGEETQYF
clone size: NA; J gene: TRBJ1-5; D gene: NA; CDR3 length: 15; V gene: TRBV6-1; CDR3 DNA: TGTGCCAGCAGGTTGGACTATGACCTAAATCAGCCCCAGCATTTT; CDR3 protein: CASRLDYDLNQPQHF
clone size: NA; J gene: TRBJ1-2; D gene: NA; CDR3 length: 14; V gene: TRBV6-5; CDR3 DNA: TGTGCCAGCAGTTACTCGACAGGCTCAAGTGGCTACACCTTC; CDR3 protein: CASSYSTGSSGYTF
clone size: NA; J gene: TRBJ1-1; D gene: TRBD1; CDR3 length: 15; V gene: TRBV28; CDR3 DNA: TGTGCCAGCAGTGGATACAGGGGAGGAAGCACTGAAGCTTTCTTT; CDR3 protein: CASSGYRGGSTEAFF
clone size: medium-sized; J gene: TRBJ1-5; D gene: NA; CDR3 length: 17; V gene: TRBV19; CDR3 DNA: TGTGCCAGTAGTATAGGGGGACCTATGGAGGGTAATCAGCCCCAGCATTTT; CDR3 protein: CASSIGGPMEGNQPQHF
clone size: NA; J gene: TRBJ2-1; D gene: TRBD2; CDR3 length: 17; V gene: TRBV7-2; CDR3 DNA: TGTGCCAGCAGCCCCGGGACTAGCGGGGGGGCCTACAATGAGCAGTTCTTC; CDR3 protein: CASSPGTSGGAYNEQFF
clone size: once; J gene: TRBJ2-5; D gene: TRBD2; CDR3 length: 14; V gene: TRBV6-1; CDR3 DNA: TGTGCCAGTGTAGCGGGGGGGCCGAGAGAGACCCAGTACTTC; CDR3 protein: CASVAGGPRETQYF
clone size: few; J gene: TRBJ2-7; D gene: NA; CDR3 length: 17; V gene: TRBV27; CDR3 DNA: TGTGCCAGCAGGGTGAAAAACCAGACAGGAGGGACCCTCGAGCAGTACTTC; CDR3 protein: CASRVKNQTGGTLEQYF
clone size: NA; J gene: TRBJ1-5; D gene: NA; CDR3 length: 18; V gene: TRBV19; CDR3 DNA: TGTGCCAGTAGTAGAAACAGGGAAGCAGTATCGAGCAATCAGCCCCAGCATTTT; CDR3 protein: CASSRNREAVSSNQPQHF